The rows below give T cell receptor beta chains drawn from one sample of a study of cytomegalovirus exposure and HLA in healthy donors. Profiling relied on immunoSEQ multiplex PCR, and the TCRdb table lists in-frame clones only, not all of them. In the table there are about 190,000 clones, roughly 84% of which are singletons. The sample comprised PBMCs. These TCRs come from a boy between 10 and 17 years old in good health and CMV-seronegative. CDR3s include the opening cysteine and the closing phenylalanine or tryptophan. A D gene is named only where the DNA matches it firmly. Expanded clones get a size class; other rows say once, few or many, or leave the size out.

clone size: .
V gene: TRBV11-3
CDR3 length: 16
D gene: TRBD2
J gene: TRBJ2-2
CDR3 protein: CASSSRAGGSTGELFF
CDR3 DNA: TGTGCCAGCAGCTCTCGGGCGGGAGGCAGCACCGGGGAGCTGTTTTTT

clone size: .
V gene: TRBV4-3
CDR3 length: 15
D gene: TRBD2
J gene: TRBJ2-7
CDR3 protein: CASSQEAGGTYEQYF
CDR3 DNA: TGCGCCAGCAGCCAAGAAGCGGGGGGCACTTACGAGCAGTACTTC

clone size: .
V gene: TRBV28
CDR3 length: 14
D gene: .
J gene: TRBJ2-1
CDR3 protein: CASSLASTSFEQFF
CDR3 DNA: TGTGCCAGCAGTTTAGCGTCGACTAGTTTTGAGCAGTTCTTC

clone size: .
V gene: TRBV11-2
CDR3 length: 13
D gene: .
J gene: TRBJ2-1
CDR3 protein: CASSLGSSGEQFF
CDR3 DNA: TGTGCCAGCAGCTTAGGATCGAGTGGTGAGCAGTTCTTC

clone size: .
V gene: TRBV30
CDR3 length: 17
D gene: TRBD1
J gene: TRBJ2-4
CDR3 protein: CAWSKTGTGGAKNIQYF
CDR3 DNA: TGTGCCTGGAGTAAAACCGGGACAGGTGGGGCCAAAAACATTCAGTACTTC

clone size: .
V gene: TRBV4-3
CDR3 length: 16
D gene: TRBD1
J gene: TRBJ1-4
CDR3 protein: CASSQYRQGSGEKLFF
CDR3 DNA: TGCGCCAGCAGCCAATACCGACAGGGCAGTGGTGAAAAACTGTTTTTT

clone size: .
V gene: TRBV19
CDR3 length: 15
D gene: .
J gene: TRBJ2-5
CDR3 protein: CASSPQRAPQETQYF
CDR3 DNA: TGTGCCAGTAGCCCCCAGCGGGCCCCCCAAGAGACCCAGTACTTC

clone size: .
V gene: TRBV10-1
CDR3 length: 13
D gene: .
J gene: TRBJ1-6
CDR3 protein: CASSGDYNSPLHF
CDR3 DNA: TGCGCCAGCAGTGGAGATTATAATTCACCCCTCCACTTT

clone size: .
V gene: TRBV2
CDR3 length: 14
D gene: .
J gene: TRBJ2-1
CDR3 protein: CASRDRRGVNEQFF
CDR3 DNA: TGTGCCAGCAGGGACAGGAGGGGGGTCAATGAGCAGTTCTTC

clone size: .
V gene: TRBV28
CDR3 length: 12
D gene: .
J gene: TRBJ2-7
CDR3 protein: CASSINNYEQYF
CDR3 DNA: TGTGCCAGCAGCATAAACAACTACGAGCAGTACTTC

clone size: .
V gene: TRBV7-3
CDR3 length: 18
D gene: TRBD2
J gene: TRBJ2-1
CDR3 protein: CASSLSPTGTSVYNEQFF
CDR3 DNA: TGTGCCAGCAGCTTATCACCAACCGGGACTAGCGTATACAATGAGCAGTTCTTC

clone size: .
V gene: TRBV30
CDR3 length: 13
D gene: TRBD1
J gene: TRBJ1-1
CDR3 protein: CAWRGQGFTEAFF
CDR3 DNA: TGTGCCTGGAGGGGACAGGGTTTTACTGAAGCTTTCTTT

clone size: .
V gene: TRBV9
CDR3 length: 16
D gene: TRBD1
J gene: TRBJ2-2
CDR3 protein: CASSAEGGWNTGELFF
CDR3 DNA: TGTGCCAGCAGCGCGGAAGGGGGCTGGAACACCGGGGAGCTGTTTTTT

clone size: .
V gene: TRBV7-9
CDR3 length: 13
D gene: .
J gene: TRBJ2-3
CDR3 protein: CASSFDKEDTQYF
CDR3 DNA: TGTGCCAGCAGCTTTGATAAGGAGGATACGCAGTATTTT

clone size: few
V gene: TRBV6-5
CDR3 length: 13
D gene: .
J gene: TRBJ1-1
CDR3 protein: CASSTGIRTEAFF
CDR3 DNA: TGTGCCAGCAGTACAGGGATACGGACTGAAGCTTTCTTT

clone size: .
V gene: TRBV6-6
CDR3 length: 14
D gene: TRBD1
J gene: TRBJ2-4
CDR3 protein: CASSEGQGKNIQYF
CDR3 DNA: TGTGCCAGCAGCGAAGGACAGGGCAAAAACATTCAGTACTTC

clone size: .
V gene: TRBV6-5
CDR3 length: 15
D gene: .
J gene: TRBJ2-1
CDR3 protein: CASSYSGSAPFEQFF
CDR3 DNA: TGTGCCAGCAGTTACTCCGGGAGCGCCCCGTTCGAGCAGTTCTTC

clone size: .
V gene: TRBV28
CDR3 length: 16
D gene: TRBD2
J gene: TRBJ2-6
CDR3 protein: CASSLSGGRGANVLTF
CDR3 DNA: TGTGCCAGCAGTTTATCGGGGGGGAGGGGGGCCAACGTCCTGACTTTC

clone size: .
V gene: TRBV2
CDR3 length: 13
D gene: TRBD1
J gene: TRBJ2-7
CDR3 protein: CASDRDRAYEQYF
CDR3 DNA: TGTGCCAGCGACCGGGACAGGGCCTACGAGCAGTACTTC

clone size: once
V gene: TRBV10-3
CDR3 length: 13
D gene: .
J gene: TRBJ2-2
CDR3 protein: CATDYRNTGELFF
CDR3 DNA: TGTGCCACCGACTATAGGAACACCGGGGAGCTGTTTTTT

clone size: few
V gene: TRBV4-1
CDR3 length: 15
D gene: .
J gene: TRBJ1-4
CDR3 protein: CASSQIQGTGEKLFF
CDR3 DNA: TGCGCCAGCAGCCAAATCCAGGGGACGGGGGAAAAACTGTTTTTT

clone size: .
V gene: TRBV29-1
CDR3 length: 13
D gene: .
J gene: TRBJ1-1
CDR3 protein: CSVESDRNTEAFF
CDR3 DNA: TGCAGCGTTGAATCGGACAGGAACACTGAAGCTTTCTTT

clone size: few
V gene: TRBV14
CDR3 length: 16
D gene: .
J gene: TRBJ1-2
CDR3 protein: CASSQVRNPTNYGYTF
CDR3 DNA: TGTGCCAGCAGCCAAGTCAGGAACCCCACTAACTATGGCTACACCTTC

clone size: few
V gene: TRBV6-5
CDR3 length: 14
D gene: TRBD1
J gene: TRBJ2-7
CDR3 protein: CASSRRDRGYEQYF
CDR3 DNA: TGTGCCAGCAGTCGCCGGGACAGGGGCTACGAGCAGTACTTC

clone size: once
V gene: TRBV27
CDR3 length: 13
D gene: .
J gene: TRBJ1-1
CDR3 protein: CASSTIDSFEAFF
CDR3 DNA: TGTGCCAGCAGTACGATTGACTCGTTTGAAGCTTTCTTT

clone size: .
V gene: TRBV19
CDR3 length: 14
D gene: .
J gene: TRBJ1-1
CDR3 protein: CASNSMGGFLGAFF
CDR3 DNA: TGTGCCAGTAACAGCATGGGAGGTTTTTTGGGAGCTTTCTTT

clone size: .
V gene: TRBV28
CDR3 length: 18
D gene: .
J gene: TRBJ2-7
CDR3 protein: CASSSSRLGEGGSYEQYF
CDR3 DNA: TGTGCCAGCAGTTCTTCTCGACTGGGGGAGGGGGGCTCCTACGAGCAGTACTTC

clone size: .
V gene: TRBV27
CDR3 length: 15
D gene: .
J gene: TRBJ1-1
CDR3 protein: CATSPPGQVNTEAFF
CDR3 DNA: TGTGCCACCTCCCCCCCAGGTCAGGTGAACACTGAAGCTTTCTTT

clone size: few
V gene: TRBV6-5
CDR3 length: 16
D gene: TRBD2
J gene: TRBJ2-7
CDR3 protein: CASSYSTGAGAYEQYF
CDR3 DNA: TGTGCCAGCAGTTACTCGACGGGAGCGGGGGCTTACGAGCAGTACTTC

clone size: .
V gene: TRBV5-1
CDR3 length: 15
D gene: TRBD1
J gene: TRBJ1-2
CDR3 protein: CASSSTGQGGYGYTF
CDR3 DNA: TGCGCCAGCAGCTCGACCGGACAGGGCGGCTATGGCTACACCTTC

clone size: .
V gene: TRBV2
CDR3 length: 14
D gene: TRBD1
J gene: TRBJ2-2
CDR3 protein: CASSEVGGYGELFF
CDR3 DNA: TGTGCCAGCAGTGAAGTAGGGGGCTACGGGGAGCTGTTTTTT

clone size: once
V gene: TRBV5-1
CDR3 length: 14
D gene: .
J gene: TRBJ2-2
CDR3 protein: CASQPPQLAGELFF
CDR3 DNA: TGCGCCAGCCAACCCCCTCAACTGGCCGGGGAGCTGTTTTTT

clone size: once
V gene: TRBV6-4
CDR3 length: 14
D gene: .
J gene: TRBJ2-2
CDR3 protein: CASSPQEDTGELFF
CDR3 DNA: TGTGCCAGCAGCCCTCAGGAGGACACCGGGGAGCTGTTTTTT

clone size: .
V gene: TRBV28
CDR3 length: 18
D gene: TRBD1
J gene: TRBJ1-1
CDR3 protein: CASSSEGDRGGMNTEAFF
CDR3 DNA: TGTGCCAGCAGTTCTGAAGGGGACAGGGGGGGTATGAACACTGAAGCTTTCTTT

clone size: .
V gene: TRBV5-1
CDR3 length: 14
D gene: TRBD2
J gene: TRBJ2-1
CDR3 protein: CASSFGALGGMKFF
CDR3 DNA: TGCGCCAGCAGCTTCGGAGCCCTGGGGGGGATGAAGTTCTTC

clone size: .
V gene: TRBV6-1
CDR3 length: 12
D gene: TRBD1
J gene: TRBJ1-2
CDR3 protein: CASGQGGYGYTF
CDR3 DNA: TGTGCCAGTGGACAGGGCGGCTATGGCTACACCTTC

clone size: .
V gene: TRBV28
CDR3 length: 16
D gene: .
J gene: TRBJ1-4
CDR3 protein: CASSHGQSPTNEKLFF
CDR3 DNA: TGTGCCAGCAGTCACGGACAGAGTCCAACTAATGAAAAACTGTTTTTT

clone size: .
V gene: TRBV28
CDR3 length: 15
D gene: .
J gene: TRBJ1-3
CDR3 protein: CASSLSGLGGNTIYF
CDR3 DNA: TGTGCCAGCAGTTTATCCGGGTTAGGCGGAAACACCATATATTTT

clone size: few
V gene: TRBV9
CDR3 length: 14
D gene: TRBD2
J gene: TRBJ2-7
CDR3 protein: CASSVAMRGNEQYF
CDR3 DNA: TGTGCCAGCAGCGTAGCAATGCGGGGGAACGAGCAGTACTTC

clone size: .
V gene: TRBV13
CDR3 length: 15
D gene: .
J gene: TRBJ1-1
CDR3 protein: CASSPPKGVDTEAFF
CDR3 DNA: TGTGCCAGCAGCCCGCCGAAGGGAGTAGACACTGAAGCTTTCTTT

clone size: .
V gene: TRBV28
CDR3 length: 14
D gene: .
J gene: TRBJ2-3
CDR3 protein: CASSLEQGTDTQYF
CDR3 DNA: TGTGCCAGCAGTTTAGAGCAGGGCACAGATACGCAGTATTTT

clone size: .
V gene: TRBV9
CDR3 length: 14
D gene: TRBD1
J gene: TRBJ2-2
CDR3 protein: CASSGTGNTGELFF
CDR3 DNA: TGTGCCAGCAGCGGGACAGGGAACACCGGGGAGCTGTTTTTT

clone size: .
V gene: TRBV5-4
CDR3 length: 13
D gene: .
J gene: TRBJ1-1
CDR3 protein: CASSFQMNTEAFF
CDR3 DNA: TGTGCCAGCAGCTTTCAAATGAACACTGAAGCTTTCTTT

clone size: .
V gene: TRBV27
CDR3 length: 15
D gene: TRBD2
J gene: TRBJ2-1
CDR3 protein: CASSPAGGLYNEQFF
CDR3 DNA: TGTGCCAGCAGTCCAGCGGGAGGGTTGTACAATGAGCAGTTCTTC

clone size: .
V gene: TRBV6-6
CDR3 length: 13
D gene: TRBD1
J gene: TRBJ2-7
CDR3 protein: CASTDGTAYEQYF
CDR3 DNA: TGTGCCAGCACCGACGGGACAGCCTACGAGCAGTACTTC

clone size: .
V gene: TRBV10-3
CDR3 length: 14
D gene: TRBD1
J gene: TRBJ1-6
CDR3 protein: CAISGTGVDSPLHF
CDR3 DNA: TGTGCCATCAGTGGGACAGGGGTGGATTCACCCCTCCACTTT

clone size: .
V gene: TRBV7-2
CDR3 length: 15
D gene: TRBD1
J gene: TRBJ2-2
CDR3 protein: CASSLVGTATGELFF
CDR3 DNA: TGTGCCAGCAGCTTAGTTGGGACAGCCACCGGGGAGCTGTTTTTT

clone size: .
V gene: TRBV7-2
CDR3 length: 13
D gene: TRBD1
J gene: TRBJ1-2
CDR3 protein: CASSGDRVYGYTF
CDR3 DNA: TGTGCCAGCAGCGGCGACAGGGTCTATGGCTACACCTTC

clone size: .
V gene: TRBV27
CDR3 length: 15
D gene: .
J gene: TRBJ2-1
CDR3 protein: CATVLTTGVYNEQFF
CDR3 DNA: TGTGCCACAGTACTTACCACGGGAGTTTACAATGAGCAGTTCTTC

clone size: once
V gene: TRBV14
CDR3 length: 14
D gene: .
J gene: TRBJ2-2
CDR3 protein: CASSWRVDTGELFF
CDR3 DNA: TGTGCCAGCAGCTGGAGGGTCGACACCGGGGAGCTGTTTTTT